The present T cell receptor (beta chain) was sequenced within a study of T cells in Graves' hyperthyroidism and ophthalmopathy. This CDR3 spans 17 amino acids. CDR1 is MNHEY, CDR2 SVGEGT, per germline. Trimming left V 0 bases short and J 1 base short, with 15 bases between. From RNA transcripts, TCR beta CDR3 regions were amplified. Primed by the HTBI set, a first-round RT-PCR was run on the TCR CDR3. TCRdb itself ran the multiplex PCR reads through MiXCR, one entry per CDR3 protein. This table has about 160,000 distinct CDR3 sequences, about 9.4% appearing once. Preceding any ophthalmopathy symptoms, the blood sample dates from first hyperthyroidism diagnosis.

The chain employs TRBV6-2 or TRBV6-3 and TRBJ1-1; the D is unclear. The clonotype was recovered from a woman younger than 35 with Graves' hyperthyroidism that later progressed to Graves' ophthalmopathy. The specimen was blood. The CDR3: CASSYSFQGRRNTEAFF. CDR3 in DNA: TGTGCCAGCAGTTACTCGTTCCAAGGACGGAGGAACACTGAAGCTTTCTTT.